Sequencing of this TCR beta chain was carried out in a study of T cell responses to AZD1222 COVID-19 vaccine. Clones were sequenced by immunoSEQ multiplex PCR, and TCRdb holds only the in-frame ones, with some missing. Here the sample spans around 84,000 clones, roughly 88% being singletons. Concerning this clone itself: The target antigen is unknown.

Study-level points and caveats: Seropositive status at baseline applied to only five or six AZD1222 recipients. Spike-specific TCRs gained breadth and depth after people received two AZD1222 doses. A mostly white British donor set with more females was recruited, and clonal diversity was possibly underestimated.

Trimming stripped 4 bases from V and 3 bases from J, with 13 bases between. CDR1 is SQVTM and CDR2 is ANQGSEA in the germline V gene. The CDR3 is made up of 13 amino acids. This receptor was taken from an adult who received the AZD1222 COVID-19 vaccine. The V gene is TRBV29-1, the J gene TRBJ2-7; D is perhaps TRBD1 (6 bases). The sample consisted of peripheral blood, taken 28 days after the second AZD1222 dose. CDR3 region: CSVARTEDYEQYF. CDR3 coding DNA: TGCAGCGTTGCAAGGACAGAAGACTACGAGCAGTACTTC.